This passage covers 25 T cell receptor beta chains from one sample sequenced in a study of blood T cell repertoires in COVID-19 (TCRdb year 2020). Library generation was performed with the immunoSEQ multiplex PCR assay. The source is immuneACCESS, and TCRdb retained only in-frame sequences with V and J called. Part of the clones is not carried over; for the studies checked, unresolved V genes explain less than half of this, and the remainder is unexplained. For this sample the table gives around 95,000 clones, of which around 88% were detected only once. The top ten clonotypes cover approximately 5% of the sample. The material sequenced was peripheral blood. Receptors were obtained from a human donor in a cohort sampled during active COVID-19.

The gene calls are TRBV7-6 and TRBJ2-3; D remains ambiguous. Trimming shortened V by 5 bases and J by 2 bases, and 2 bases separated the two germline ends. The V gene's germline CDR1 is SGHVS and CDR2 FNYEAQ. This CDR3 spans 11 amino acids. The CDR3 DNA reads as TGTGCCAGCAGCCTCACAGATACGCAGTATTTT. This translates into CASSLTDTQYF.

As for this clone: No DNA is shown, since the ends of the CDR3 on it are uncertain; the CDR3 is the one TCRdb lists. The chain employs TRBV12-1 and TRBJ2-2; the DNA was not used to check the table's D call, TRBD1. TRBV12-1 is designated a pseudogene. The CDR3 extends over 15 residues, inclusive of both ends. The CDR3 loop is CASSFGQGNTGELFF.

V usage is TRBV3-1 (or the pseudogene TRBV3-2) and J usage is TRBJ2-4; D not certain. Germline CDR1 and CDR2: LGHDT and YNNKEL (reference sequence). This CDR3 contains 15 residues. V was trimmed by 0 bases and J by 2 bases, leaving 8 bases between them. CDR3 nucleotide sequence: TGTGCCAGCAGCCAAGATACGCTATCCAAAAACATTCAGTACTTC. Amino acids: CASSQDTLSKNIQYF.

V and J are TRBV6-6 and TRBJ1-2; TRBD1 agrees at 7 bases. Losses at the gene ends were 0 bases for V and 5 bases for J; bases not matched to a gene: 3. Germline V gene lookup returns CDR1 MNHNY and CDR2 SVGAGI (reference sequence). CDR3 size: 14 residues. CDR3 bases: TGTGCCAGCAGTTACTCGACAGGGTTGTATGGCTACACCTTC. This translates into CASSYSTGLYGYTF.

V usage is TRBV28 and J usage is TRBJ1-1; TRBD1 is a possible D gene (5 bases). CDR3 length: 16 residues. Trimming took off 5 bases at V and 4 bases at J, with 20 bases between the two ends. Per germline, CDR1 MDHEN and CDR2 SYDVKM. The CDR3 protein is CASSHELRGSTTEAFF. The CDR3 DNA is TGTGCCAGCAGTCACGAATTAAGGGGAAGTACCACTGAAGCTTTCTTT.

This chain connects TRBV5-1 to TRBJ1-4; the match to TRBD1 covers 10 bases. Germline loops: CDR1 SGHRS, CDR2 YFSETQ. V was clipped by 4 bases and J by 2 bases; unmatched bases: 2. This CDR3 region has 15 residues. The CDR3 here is CASSGTGATNEKLFF. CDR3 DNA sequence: TGCGCCAGCAGCGGGACAGGGGCCACTAATGAAAAACTGTTTTTT.

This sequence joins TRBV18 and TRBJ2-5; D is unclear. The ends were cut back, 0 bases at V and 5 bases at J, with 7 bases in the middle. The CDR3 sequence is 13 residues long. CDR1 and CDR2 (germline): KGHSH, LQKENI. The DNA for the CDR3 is TGTGCCAGCTCACCACCTAACGGGGAGACCCAGTACTTC. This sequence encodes CASSPPNGETQYF.

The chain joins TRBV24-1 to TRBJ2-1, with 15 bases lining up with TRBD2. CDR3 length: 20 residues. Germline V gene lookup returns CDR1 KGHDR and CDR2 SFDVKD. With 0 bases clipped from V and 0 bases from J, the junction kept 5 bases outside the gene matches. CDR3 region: CATSDLGTSGRIVSYNEQFF. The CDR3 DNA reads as TGTGCCACCAGTGATTTGGGGACTAGCGGGAGGATAGTCTCCTACAATGAGCAGTTCTTC.

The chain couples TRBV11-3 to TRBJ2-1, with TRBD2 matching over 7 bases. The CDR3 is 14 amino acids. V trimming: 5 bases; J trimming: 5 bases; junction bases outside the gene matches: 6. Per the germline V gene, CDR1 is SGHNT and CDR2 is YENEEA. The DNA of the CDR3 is TGTGCCAGCAGCGAAGCGGGACCCCACAATGAGCAGTTCTTC. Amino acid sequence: CASSEAGPHNEQFF.

This chain's CDR3 is CATSRDLAGNTEAFF. The CDR3 DNA reads TGTGCCACCAGCAGAGATCTCGCGGGGAACACTGAAGCTTTCTTT. The chain recombines TRBV15 with TRBJ1-1; no reliable D call. Germline CDR1 and CDR2: LNHNV and YYDKDF (reference sequence). Trimming cost V 0 bases and J 1 base, with 9 bases left between them. This CDR3 comprises 15 residues.

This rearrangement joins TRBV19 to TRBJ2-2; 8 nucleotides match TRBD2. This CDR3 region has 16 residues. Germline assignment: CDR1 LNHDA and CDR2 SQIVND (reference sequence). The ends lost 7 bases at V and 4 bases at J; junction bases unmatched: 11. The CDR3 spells CASTHAGGPGTGELFF. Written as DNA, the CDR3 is TGTGCCAGTACTCACGCGGGGGGACCGGGCACCGGGGAGCTGTTTTTT.

The CDR3 loop is CASSPGVVLPYEQYF. CDR3 nucleotide sequence: TGCGCCAGCAGCCCGGGGGTGGTCCTTCCCTACGAGCAGTACTTC. The chain recombines TRBV4-1 with TRBJ2-7; D may be TRBD2 (6 bases). The germline V gene encodes CDR1 MGHRA and CDR2 YSYEKL. V lost 4 bases and J lost 2, with 15 bases in between. CDR3 length equals 15 residues.

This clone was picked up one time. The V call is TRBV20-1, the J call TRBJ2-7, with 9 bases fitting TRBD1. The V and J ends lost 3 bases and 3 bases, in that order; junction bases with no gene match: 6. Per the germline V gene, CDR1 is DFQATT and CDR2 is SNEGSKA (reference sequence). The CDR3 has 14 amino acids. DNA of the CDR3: TGCAGTGCTAGTTTACAGGGGGCAGACTACGAGCAGTACTTC. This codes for CSASLQGADYEQYF.

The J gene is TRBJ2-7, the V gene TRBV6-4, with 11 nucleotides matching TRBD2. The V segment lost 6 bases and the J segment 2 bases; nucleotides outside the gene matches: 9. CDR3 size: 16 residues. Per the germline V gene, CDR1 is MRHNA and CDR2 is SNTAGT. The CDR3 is CASRPGPSGRPYEQYF. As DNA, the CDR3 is TGTGCCAGCAGACCCGGCCCTAGCGGGAGGCCCTACGAGCAGTACTTC.

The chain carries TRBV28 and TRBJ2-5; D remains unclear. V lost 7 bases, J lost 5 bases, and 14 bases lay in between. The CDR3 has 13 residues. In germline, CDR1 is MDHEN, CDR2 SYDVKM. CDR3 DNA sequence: TGTGCCAGCAAAGCGAATCTTCCGGAGACCCAGTACTTC. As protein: CASKANLPETQYF.

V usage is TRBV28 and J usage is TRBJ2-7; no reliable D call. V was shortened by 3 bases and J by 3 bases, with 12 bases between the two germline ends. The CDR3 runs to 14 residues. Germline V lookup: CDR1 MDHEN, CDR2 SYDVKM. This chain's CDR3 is CASSFGRLGYEQYF. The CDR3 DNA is TGTGCCAGCAGTTTTGGCAGGTTGGGCTACGAGCAGTACTTC.

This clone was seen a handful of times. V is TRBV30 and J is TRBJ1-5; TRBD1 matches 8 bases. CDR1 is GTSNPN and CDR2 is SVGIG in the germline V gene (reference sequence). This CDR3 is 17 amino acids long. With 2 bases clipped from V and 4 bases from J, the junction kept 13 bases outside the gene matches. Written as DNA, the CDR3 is TGTGCCTGGAGTTCTCCAACAGGGGGAGCTGCGAATCAGCCCCAGCATTTT. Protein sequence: CAWSSPTGGAANQPQHF.

The DNA of the CDR3 is TGTGCCAGCAGCTTACGGCAGGGCGAAGAAATAGAGACCCAGTACTTC. This codes for CASSLRQGEEIETQYF. The chain uses TRBV7-8 and TRBJ2-5, with a weak D call TRBD1 (5 bases). The germline CDR1 and CDR2 sequences are SGHVS and FQNEAQ. The V gene lost 2 bases and the J gene lost 4 bases, with 17 bases spanning the gap. The CDR3 is 16 residues long.

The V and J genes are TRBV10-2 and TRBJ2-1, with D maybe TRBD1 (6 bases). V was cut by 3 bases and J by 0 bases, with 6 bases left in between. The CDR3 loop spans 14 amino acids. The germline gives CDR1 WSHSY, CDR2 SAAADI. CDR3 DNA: TGCGCCAGCAGTGACAGGGGCTCCTACAATGAGCAGTTCTTC. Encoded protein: CASSDRGSYNEQFF.

CDR3 region: CASSVDSQSSYEQYF. CDR3 bases: TGCGCCAGCAGCGTGGACAGCCAGAGCTCCTACGAGCAGTACTTC. This rearrangement joins TRBV5-1 to TRBJ2-7; possibly TRBD1 for D (6 bases). The germline gives CDR1 SGHRS, CDR2 YFSETQ. The CDR3 extends over 15 amino acids. Trimming took off 4 bases at V and 0 bases at J, with 14 bases between the two ends.

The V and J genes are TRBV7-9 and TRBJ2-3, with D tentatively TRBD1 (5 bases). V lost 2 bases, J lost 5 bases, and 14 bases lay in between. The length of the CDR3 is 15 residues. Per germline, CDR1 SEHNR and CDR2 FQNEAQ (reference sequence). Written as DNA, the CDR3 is TGTGCCAGCAGCTTATCGACAGAGAGTGGAGATACGCAGTATTTT. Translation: CASSLSTESGDTQYF.

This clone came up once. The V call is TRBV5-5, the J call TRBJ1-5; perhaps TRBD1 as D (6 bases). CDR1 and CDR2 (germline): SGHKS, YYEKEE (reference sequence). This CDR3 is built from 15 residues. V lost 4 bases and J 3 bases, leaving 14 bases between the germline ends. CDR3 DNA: TGTGCCAGCAGCCCCCTAGACAGGATCAATCAGCCCCAGCATTTT. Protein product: CASSPLDRINQPQHF.

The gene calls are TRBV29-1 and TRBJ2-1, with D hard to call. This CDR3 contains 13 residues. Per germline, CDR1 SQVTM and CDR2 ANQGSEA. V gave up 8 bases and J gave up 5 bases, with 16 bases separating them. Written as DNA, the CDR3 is TGCAGCTCTTCGGAGACTTCCGACAATGAGCAGTTCTTC. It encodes CSSSETSDNEQFF.

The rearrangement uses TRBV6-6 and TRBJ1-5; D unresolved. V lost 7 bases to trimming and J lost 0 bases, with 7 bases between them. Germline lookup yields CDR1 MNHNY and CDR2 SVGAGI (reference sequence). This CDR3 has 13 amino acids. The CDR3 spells CASTLLSNQPQHF. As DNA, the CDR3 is TGTGCCAGCACCCTTCTTAGCAATCAGCCCCAGCATTTT.

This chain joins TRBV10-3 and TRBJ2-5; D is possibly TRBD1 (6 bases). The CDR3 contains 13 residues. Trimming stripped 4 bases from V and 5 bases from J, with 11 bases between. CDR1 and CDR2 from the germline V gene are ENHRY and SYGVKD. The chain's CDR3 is CAISAGQGETQYF. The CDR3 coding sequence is TGTGCCATCAGTGCAGGGCAGGGGGAGACCCAGTACTTC.